A selection of T cell receptor beta chains follows, all from one sample in a study of T cell responses to AZD1222 COVID-19 vaccine. Assay: immunoSEQ multiplex PCR; the TCRdb copy retains only in-frame clones and omits some. In the table there are 150,000 or so clones, approximately 87% of which are singletons. The input for sequencing was peripheral blood, taken on day 0 of MenACWY control vaccination. The receptors originated from an adult in good health. CDR3s include the opening cysteine and the closing phenylalanine or tryptophan. Each record gives: D gene, J gene, V gene, clone size, CDR3 protein, CDR3 DNA. D genes are given only for firm matches. The size of a clone is reported for some rows only, either as once, few or many, or as a class for expanded clones.

TRBD2 | TRBJ2-6 | TRBV5-4 | once | CASRTGGAGANVLTF | TGTGCCAGCAGAACTGGGGGGGCTGGGGCCAACGTCCTGACTTTC
TRBD1 | TRBJ1-2 | TRBV4-3 | . | CASSQESMTGDGYTF | TGCGCCAGCAGCCAAGAATCTATGACAGGGGATGGCTACACCTTC
. | TRBJ1-1 | TRBV5-4 | . | CASSFYRAGEAFF | TGTGCCAGCAGCTTTTACAGGGCGGGTGAAGCTTTCTTT
TRBD1 | TRBJ1-5 | TRBV3-1/TRBV3-2 | . | CASSLGQNQPQHF | TGTGCCAGCAGCCTGGGACAGAATCAGCCCCAGCATTTT
. | TRBJ2-7 | TRBV11-3 | . | CATHPGGSYEQYF | TGTGCCACCCACCCAGGAGGGTCCTACGAGCAGTACTTC
. | TRBJ1-2 | TRBV10-3 | few | CAILGAINYGYTF | TGTGCCATCTTAGGGGCGATTAACTATGGCTACACCTTC
. | TRBJ2-1 | TRBV2 | . | CASSPPSPWGTSSYNEQFF | TGTGCCAGCAGTCCACCCTCACCCTGGGGGACCAGCTCCTACAATGAGCAGTTCTTC
TRBD1 | TRBJ1-5 | TRBV7-9 | . | CASSPGTGESNQPQHF | TGTGCCAGCAGCCCTGGGACAGGGGAAAGTAATCAGCCCCAGCATTTT
. | TRBJ2-3 | TRBV3-1/TRBV3-2 | . | CASSPSTDTQYF | TGTGCCAGCAGCCCATCCACAGATACGCAGTATTTT
. | TRBJ2-7 | TRBV18 | . | CASSPNRGTFSYEQYF | TGTGCCAGCTCACCAAATAGAGGGACCTTCTCCTACGAGCAGTACTTC
. | TRBJ1-3 | TRBV5-6 | . | CASSSLTSGNTIYF | TGTGCCAGCAGCTCCCTAACCTCTGGAAACACCATATATTTT
TRBD2 | TRBJ2-5 | TRBV20-1 | . | CSASGGVQETQYF | TGCAGTGCTAGTGGGGGGGTACAAGAGACCCAGTACTTC
. | TRBJ2-1 | TRBV24-1 | . | CATTGGSEQFF | TGTGCCACCACGGGGGGCAGTGAGCAGTTCTTC
. | TRBJ2-3 | TRBV27 | . | CASSLSRDTQYF | TGTGCCAGCAGTTTATCTCGGGATACGCAGTATTTT
. | TRBJ2-5 | TRBV6-5 | . | CASSLRETQYF | TGTGCCAGCAGTTTAAGAGAGACCCAGTACTTC
. | TRBJ1-1 | TRBV5-4 | . | CASRRGETEAFF | TGTGCCTCCCGACGGGGGGAAACTGAAGCTTTCTTT
. | TRBJ2-3 | TRBV11-2 | . | CASSFPPRDGGRRDTQYF | TGTGCCAGCAGCTTTCCCCCGAGGGATGGTGGGCGCCGGGATACGCAGTATTTT
TRBD1 | TRBJ1-2 | TRBV5-4 | . | CASSFDRGERYTF | TGTGCCAGCAGTTTTGACAGGGGAGAACGCTACACCTTC
. | TRBJ1-1 | TRBV6-5 | . | CASRGGLTEAFF | TGTGCCAGCAGGGGAGGGCTAACTGAAGCTTTCTTT
. | TRBJ1-1 | TRBV10-1 | . | CASRQGFGTEAFF | TGCGCCAGCAGACAGGGATTTGGGACTGAAGCTTTCTTT
. | TRBJ2-7 | TRBV27 | . | CASRRGPSTYEQYF | TGTGCCAGCAGGCGCGGGCCGAGTACCTACGAGCAGTACTTC
. | TRBJ1-5 | TRBV7-2 | . | CASSLGPGRQHF | TGTGCCAGCAGCTTAGGACCGGGCCGACAGCATTTT
. | TRBJ1-5 | TRBV4-1 | . | CASSLSEADHNQPQHF | TGCGCCAGCAGCCTCTCAGAGGCGGACCACAATCAGCCCCAGCATTTT
TRBD1 | TRBJ2-2 | TRBV27 | . | CASSVDRGRPGELFF | TGTGCCAGCAGTGTAGACAGGGGGCGTCCCGGGGAGCTGTTTTTT
. | TRBJ2-1 | TRBV6-5 | once | CASVSRLSSYNEQFF | TGTGCCAGCGTATCCAGGCTGAGCTCCTACAATGAGCAGTTCTTC
. | TRBJ2-7 | TRBV7-2 | . | CASSSSGHPYEQYF | TGTGCCAGCAGTTCCTCGGGACACCCCTACGAGCAGTACTTC
. | TRBJ1-6 | TRBV28 | . | CASRQPYNSPLHF | TGTGCCAGCAGGCAGCCTTATAATTCACCCCTCCACTTT
. | TRBJ1-4 | TRBV6-6 | once | CASRGSGGGNEKLFF | TGTGCCAGCAGGGGTTCGGGGGGTGGTAATGAAAAACTGTTTTTT
. | TRBJ1-1 | TRBV2 | . | CASSDLTGRTEAFF | TGTGCCAGCAGTGACCTCACAGGGCGGACTGAAGCTTTCTTT
TRBD2 | TRBJ2-1 | TRBV10-1 | . | CASSGSGGKINEQFF | TGCGCCAGCAGTGGCAGCGGGGGCAAAATAAATGAGCAGTTCTTC
. | TRBJ1-1 | TRBV4-1 | once | CASSLVGQRAFF | TGCGCCAGCAGCTTAGTAGGGCAAAGAGCTTTCTTT
TRBD1 | TRBJ1-2 | TRBV27 | . | CASRPQGGVNYGYTF | TGTGCCAGCAGGCCCCAGGGGGGTGTTAACTATGGCTACACCTTC
. | TRBJ1-5 | TRBV24-1 | . | CATSATLLSPQHF | TGTGCCACCAGTGCCACCTTATTGTCGCCCCAGCATTTT
. | TRBJ2-7 | TRBV19 | . | CASTDFADSYEQYF | TGTGCCAGTACGGACTTCGCGGATTCCTACGAGCAGTACTTC
. | TRBJ2-3 | TRBV6-1 | . | CASSEAMYPTDTQYF | TGTGCCAGCAGTGAAGCAATGTACCCCACAGATACGCAGTATTTT
TRBD2 | TRBJ2-2 | TRBV3-1/TRBV3-2 | . | CASSLSLAGTGELFF | TGTGCCAGCAGCCTCTCACTAGCGGGAACCGGGGAGCTGTTTTTT
. | TRBJ2-2 | TRBV18 | . | CASSLQGGPNTGELFF | TGTGCCAGCTCACTCCAGGGGGGACCGAACACCGGGGAGCTGTTTTTT
. | TRBJ1-2 | TRBV3-1/TRBV3-2 | . | CASSHLLGSDKGYTF | TGTGCCAGCAGCCATCTCTTGGGGAGCGACAAAGGCTACACCTTC
. | TRBJ1-1 | TRBV19 | few | CASSEHMNTEAFF | TGTGCCAGTAGTGAACATATGAACACTGAAGCTTTCTTT
. | TRBJ1-2 | TRBV5-1 | . | CASSLGVRGSYGYTF | TGCGCCAGCAGCTTGGGGGTGCGAGGGTCCTATGGCTACACCTTC
TRBD1 | TRBJ1-6 | TRBV5-5 | . | CASSSRQGGGNSPLHF | TGTGCCAGCAGCTCACGGCAGGGGGGTGGAAATTCACCCCTCCACTTT
TRBD1 | TRBJ1-5 | TRBV6-2/TRBV6-3 | . | CASSYFVPGQGWQPQHF | TGTGCCAGCAGTTACTTTGTTCCGGGACAGGGGTGGCAGCCCCAGCATTTT
. | TRBJ2-1 | TRBV2 | . | CALEGEGQGGNEQFF | TGTGCCCTTGAAGGGGAGGGCCAGGGGGGGAATGAGCAGTTCTTC
. | TRBJ1-6 | TRBV5-1 | . | CASSLDSNSPLHF | TGCGCCAGCAGCTTGGACAGCAATTCACCCCTCCACTTT
. | TRBJ1-5 | TRBV2 | . | CASRIGTSLSNQPQHF | TGTGCCAGCAGGATTGGGACTTCCCTTAGCAATCAGCCCCAGCATTTT
TRBD1 | TRBJ1-2 | TRBV5-1 | . | CASAPEGQGLGGYTF | TGCGCCAGCGCCCCGGAGGGACAGGGCCTTGGTGGCTACACCTTC
TRBD1 | TRBJ1-3 | TRBV3-1/TRBV3-2 | . | CASSFRDRRARNTIYF | TGTGCCAGCAGCTTCCGGGACAGGAGGGCCCGAAACACCATATATTTT